The clone carrying this TCR beta chain was recorded many times. The data stem from a study of T cells in Graves' hyperthyroidism and ophthalmopathy. There were TCR beta CDR3 regions amplified from RNA transcripts. During a first-round RT-PCR of the TCR CDR3, the HTBI primer set was used. TCRdb reprocessed the multiplex PCR reads with MiXCR, giving one entry per CDR3 protein. Of 350,000 to 400,000 distinct CDR3 sequences in the sample, about a fifth are singletons; the top ten hold around 3.6%. J gave up 5 bases and V 0 bases, and 5 bases lay outside the gene matches. CDR3 length: 14 residues. Germline CDR1 is DFQATT and CDR2 is SNEGSKA (reference sequence).

The receptor comes from a woman younger than 35 with Graves' hyperthyroidism. The gene calls are TRBV20-1 and TRBJ1-1; TRBD1 agrees at 8 bases. What was sequenced was blood. This chain's CDR3 is CSARDGQGRTEAFF. The CDR3, as DNA: TGCAGTGCTAGAGACGGACAGGGAAGGACTGAAGCTTTCTTT.